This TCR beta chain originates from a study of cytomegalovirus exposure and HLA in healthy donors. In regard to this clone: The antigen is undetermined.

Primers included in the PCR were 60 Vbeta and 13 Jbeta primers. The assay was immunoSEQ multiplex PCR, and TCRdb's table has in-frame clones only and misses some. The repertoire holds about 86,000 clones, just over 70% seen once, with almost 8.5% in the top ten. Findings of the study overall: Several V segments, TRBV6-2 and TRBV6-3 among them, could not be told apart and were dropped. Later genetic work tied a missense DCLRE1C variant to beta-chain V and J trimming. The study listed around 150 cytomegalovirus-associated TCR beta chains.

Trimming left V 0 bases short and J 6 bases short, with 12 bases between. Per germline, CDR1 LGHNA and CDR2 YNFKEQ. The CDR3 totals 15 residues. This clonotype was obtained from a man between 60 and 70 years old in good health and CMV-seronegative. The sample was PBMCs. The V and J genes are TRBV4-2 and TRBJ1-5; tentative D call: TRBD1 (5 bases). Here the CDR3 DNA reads TGTGCCAGCAGCCAAGATGTAGGGGATCTTCAGCCCCAGCATTTT. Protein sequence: CASSQDVGDLQPQHF.